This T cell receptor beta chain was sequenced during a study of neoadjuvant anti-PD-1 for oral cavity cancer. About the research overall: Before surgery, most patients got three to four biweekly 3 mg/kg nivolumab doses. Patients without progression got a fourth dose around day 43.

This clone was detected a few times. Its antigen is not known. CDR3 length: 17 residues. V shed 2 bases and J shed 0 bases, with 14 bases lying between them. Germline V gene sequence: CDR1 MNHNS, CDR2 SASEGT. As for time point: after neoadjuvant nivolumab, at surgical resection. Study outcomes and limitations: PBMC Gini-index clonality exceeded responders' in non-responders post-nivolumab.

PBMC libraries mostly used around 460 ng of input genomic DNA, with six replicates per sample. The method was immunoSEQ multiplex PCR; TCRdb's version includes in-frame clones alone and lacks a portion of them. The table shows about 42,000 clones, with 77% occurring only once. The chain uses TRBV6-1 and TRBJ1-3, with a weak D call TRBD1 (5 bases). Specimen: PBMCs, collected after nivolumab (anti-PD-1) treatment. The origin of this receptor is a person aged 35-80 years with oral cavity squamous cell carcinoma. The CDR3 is CASSEPLGPFSGNTIYF. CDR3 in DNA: TGTGCCAGCAGTGAACCCTTGGGACCCTTCTCTGGAAACACCATATATTTT.